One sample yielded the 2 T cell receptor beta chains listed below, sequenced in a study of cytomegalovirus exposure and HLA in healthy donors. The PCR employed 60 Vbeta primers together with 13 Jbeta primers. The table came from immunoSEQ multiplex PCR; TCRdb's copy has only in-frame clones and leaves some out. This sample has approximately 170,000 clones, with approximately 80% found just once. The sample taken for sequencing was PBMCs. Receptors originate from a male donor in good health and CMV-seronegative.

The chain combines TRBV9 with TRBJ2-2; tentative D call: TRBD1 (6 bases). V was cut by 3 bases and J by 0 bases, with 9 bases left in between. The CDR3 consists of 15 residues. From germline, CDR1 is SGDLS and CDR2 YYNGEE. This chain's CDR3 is CASSATGTNTGELFF. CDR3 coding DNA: TGTGCCAGCAGCGCGACAGGAACGAACACCGGGGAGCTGTTTTTT.

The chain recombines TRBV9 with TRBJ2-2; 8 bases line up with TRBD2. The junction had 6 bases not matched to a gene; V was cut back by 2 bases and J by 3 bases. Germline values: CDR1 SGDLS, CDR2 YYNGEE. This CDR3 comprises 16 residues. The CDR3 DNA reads TGTGCCAGCAGCGTGGCCGGGGGGGCCTACACCGGGGAGCTGTTTTTT. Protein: CASSVAGGAYTGELFF.